This T cell receptor (beta chain) was documented in a study of blood T cell repertoires in COVID-19 (TCRdb year 2020). For the wider study: Collaborator samples came from the United States, Italy and Spain and covered acute and convalescent phases of COVID-19. A de-identified subject ID, COVID-19 status, age in years and sex were almost always included in the sample metadata. The samples were drawn from two sources: the first 160 participants of the ongoing ImmuneRACE study, and fewer than 1,500 subjects contributed by 6 global collaborators. The dataset comprised deeply sampled blood TCRbeta repertoires from subjects exposed to, actively infected with, or recovered from COVID-19. The repertoires were released in a freely available public database intended as a resource for research on the immune response to SARS-CoV-2. The prospective study material was composed of cDNA or gDNA derived from T cells, B-cell-depleted T cells, or PBMCs. Where available, HLA class I and class II types were obtained from metadata supplied by the sample provider rather than from assay-based typing.

One collaborating source in Seattle enrolled patients while the patients were actively infected and followed the patients over time throughout the course of disease. The collaborating institutions used their own protocols to collect whole blood in K2EDTA tubes. For TCRbeta analysis, collaborators shipped samples as frozen whole blood, isolated PBMCs, or DNA extracted from either of those sample types. On this clone: Its specific antigen is unknown. Nothing much larger sits one base from this clone, and base qualities are not available.

The investigation overall reported the following: The amount of clinical and demographic metadata varied by source and participant and was provided uncurated.

CDR1 and CDR2 are drawn from the germline V gene: SGHRS, YFSETQ. The CDR3 goes from the cysteine to the phenylalanine over 15 residues. Only the CDR3 portion is preserved as DNA: 45 bases, with reading frame beginning at the first base. V loses 4 bases of germline sequence and J loses 7 bases, and the interval between the two ends is 17 bases. TCRbeta CDR3 regions were amplified from genomic DNA using the immunoSEQ Assay, a bias-controlled multiplex PCR. The study's own analysis went as follows. Within the assay, amplification of reference gene primers was used to estimate how many nucleated cells each sample contained. To quantify the absolute abundance of each unique TCRbeta CDR3 rearrangement, sequence reads were collapsed and filtered. For each sample, productive Simpson clonality was calculated as the square root of Simpson's diversity index over productive rearrangements. In its TCRdb copy, this immuneACCESS table keeps in-frame sequences only and misses some clones. Where compared with another copy, unresolved V genes explain less than half of these, and the others have no known cause. The D gene and trimming were derived from the DNA, and the V and J assignments and clone size from that table. For this sample the table gives roughly 160,000 clones, of which around 86% were detected only once. Roughly 0.58% of the sample is held by the ten biggest clonotypes.

Material: peripheral blood. The receptor's source is a man aged 55 to 69 with COVID-19, enrolled during active disease. In this chain, TRBV5-1 is recombined with TRBJ1-4, and perhaps TRBD1 as D gene, on 6 matching bases. The base sequence is TGCGCCAGCAGCCTCACGGACAGAGCCTTTGAAAAACTGTTTTTT. It translates as CASSLTDRAFEKLFF.